Shown below are 8 T cell receptor beta chains from a single sample sequenced in a study of CD8 T cells in Susac syndrome. Random hexamers were used to reverse transcribe the RNA input (0.5 to 1 ug). TCRdb reanalysed the immunoSEQ multiplex PCR reads using MiXCR and keeps one entry per CDR3 protein. Seen here are 130,000 to 150,000 distinct CDR3 sequences, roughly 95% observed once, and the top ten hold approximately 0.09%. The sequenced material came from CD4+ T cells from PBMCs. The source of these receptors is a human donor in good health.

V and J are TRBV5-1 and TRBJ2-1; D gene unclear. The V and J ends lost 7 bases and 3 bases respectively, with 11 bases between them. This CDR3 is 13 amino acids long. CDR1 is SGHRS and CDR2 is YFSETQ in the germline V gene. The CDR3 loop reads CASSWEFYNEQFF. DNA of the CDR3: TGCGCCAGCTCCTGGGAATTCTACAATGAGCAGTTCTTC.

This clonotype appeared once. V usage is TRBV15 and J usage is TRBJ2-1, with 7 positions matching TRBD1. The CDR3 consists of 17 residues. V lost 7 bases and J lost 2; bases outside the gene matches: 14. Germline V lookup: CDR1 LNHNV, CDR2 YYDKDF (reference sequence). CDR3: CATTGPPGTETYNEQFF. CDR3 nucleotides: TGTGCCACCACGGGTCCGCCCGGGACAGAAACCTACAATGAGCAGTTCTTC.

The chain has TRBV5-1 and TRBJ2-1, with 8 bases matching TRBD2. In germline, CDR1 is SGHRS, CDR2 YFSETQ. The CDR3 loop spans 15 amino acids. V lost 4 bases to trimming and J lost 5 bases; unmatched junction nucleotides: 8. This CDR3 is CASSLALAENNEQFF. DNA for the CDR3: TGCGCCAGCAGCCTCGCACTAGCGGAAAACAATGAGCAGTTCTTC.

This sequence joins TRBV24-1 and TRBJ1-4; TRBD1 matches at 8 bases. Per germline, CDR1 KGHDR and CDR2 SFDVKD. The CDR3 length is 14 residues. V was clipped by 6 bases and J by 4 bases; unmatched bases: 3. Written as DNA, the CDR3 is TGTGCCACCAGTCGGACAGGGAATAATGAAAAACTGTTTTTT. Encoded protein: CATSRTGNNEKLFF.

This sequence joins TRBV6-1 and TRBJ2-7, with D tentatively TRBD1 or TRBD2 (6 bases each). Germline CDR1 is MNHNS and CDR2 is SASEGT. V lost 7 bases to trimming and J lost 1 base, with 14 bases between them. The CDR3 length is 14 residues. CDR3 protein: CASTEGGKSYEQYF. CDR3 nucleotide sequence: TGTGCCAGCACCGAAGGGGGGAAATCCTACGAGCAGTACTTC.

This clonotype came up a few times. The chain combines TRBV7-2 with TRBJ2-7, with a possible D match to TRBD2 (5 bases). Trimming removed 5 bases from V and 7 bases from J, with 15 bases in between. The CDR3 consists of 13 residues. The V gene's germline CDR1 is SGHTA and CDR2 FQGNSA. CDR3 in amino acids: CASSPLLVWEQYF. The CDR3 DNA reads as TGTGCCAGCAGCCCGCTACTAGTTTGGGAGCAGTACTTC.

The chain carries TRBV4-2 and TRBJ1-5; D gene uncertain. The germline CDR1 and CDR2 sequences are LGHNA and YNFKEQ. The CDR3 is 13 residues long. V lost 1 base, J lost 7 bases, and 8 bases lay in between. The CDR3 protein is CASSQAGWQPQHF. The CDR3 DNA is TGTGCCAGCAGCCAAGCCGGGTGGCAGCCCCAGCATTTT.

This chain connects TRBV19 to TRBJ1-1; D not resolved. The CDR3 runs 14 residues. In germline, CDR1 is LNHDA, CDR2 SQIVND (reference sequence). V lost 0 bases, J lost 0 bases, and 5 bases lay in between. The CDR3 nucleotides are TGTGCCAGTAGTATAGAAGGGCTGAACACTGAAGCTTTCTTT. As protein: CASSIEGLNTEAFF.